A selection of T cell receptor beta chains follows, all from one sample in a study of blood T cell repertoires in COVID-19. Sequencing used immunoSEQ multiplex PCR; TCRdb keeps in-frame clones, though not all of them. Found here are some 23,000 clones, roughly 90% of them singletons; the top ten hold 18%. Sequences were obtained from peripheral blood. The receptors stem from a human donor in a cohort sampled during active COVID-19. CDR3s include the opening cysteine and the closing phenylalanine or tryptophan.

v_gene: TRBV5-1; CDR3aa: CASTLGGKETQYF
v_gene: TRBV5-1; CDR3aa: CASSSTGYQETQYF
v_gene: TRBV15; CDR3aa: CATSQSSGLTDTQYF
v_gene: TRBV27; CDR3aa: CACGTLDEKLFF
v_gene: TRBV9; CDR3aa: CASSVGDNLNTIYF
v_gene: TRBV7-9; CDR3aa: CASSNRQFNEQFF
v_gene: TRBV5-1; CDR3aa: CASSYRRLAGQETQYF
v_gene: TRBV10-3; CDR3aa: CAISADGIQETQYF
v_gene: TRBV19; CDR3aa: CASSIQGSYEQYF
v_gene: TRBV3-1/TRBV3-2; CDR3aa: CASSQWTGTGANVLTF
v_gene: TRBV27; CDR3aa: CASSLHGGGAYEQFF
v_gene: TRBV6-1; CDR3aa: CASSDGAGGEKLFF
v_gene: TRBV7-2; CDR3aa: CASSLVGGGINQPQHF